This is a list of T cell receptor beta chains from one sample in a study of blood T cell repertoires in COVID-19. Only in-frame clones appear in the TCRdb table, and some are missing; sequencing was by immunoSEQ multiplex PCR. The sample yields about 310,000 clones, about 89% seen once. Sequenced: peripheral blood. The receptors stem from a woman in her 50s who had recovered from COVID-19. The CDR3 runs from the conserved cysteine through the conserved F or W. A D gene is named only where the DNA matches it firmly. Rows may omit the clone size; those that give it use once, few, many or a size class.

size	D	V	J	DNA	CDR3
.	.	TRBV7-2	TRBJ2-3	TGTGCCAGCAGCGACAGAGATACGCAGTATTTT	CASSDRDTQYF
.	.	TRBV6-5	TRBJ2-7	TGTGCCAGCAGTTACCCAGGGGGGAACGAGCAGTACTTC	CASSYPGGNEQYF
.	TRBD1	TRBV29-1	TRBJ1-2	TGCAGCGATCGGACAGGGGACTATGGCTACACCTTC	CSDRTGDYGYTF
.	.	TRBV19	TRBJ1-2	TGTGCCAGTAGTATAGGCGTCAGGGTCCACTATGGCTACACCTTC	CASSIGVRVHYGYTF
few	TRBD2	TRBV19	TRBJ2-5	TGTGCCAGTAGTGCGGCGCGGGGGGCCCTAGGGGCCCAGTACTTC	CASSAARGALGAQYF
.	.	TRBV29-1	TRBJ1-1	TGCAGCGTTGCCCCCCAGTTGGACACTGAAGCTTTCTTT	CSVAPQLDTEAFF
.	TRBD1	TRBV10-3	TRBJ1-1	TGTGCCATCAGTGATGGGACAGCCGGTCGGTACACTGAAGCTTTCTTT	CAISDGTAGRYTEAFF
.	TRBD1	TRBV10-3	TRBJ1-2	TGTGCCATCAGTGTCGGACAGGGGGCATATGGCTACACCTTC	CAISVGQGAYGYTF
few	.	TRBV9	TRBJ1-1	TGTGCCAGCAGCTTTCATTCGAACGGTGAAGCTTTCTTT	CASSFHSNGEAFF
.	.	TRBV6-6	TRBJ1-4	TGTGCCAGCAGTTACTCGGGGCAGGGAAATGAAAAACTGTTTTTT	CASSYSGQGNEKLFF
.	TRBD1	TRBV7-2	TRBJ1-6	TGTGCCAGCAGCAAGGACAGGGCCCAGGGTTCACCCCTCCACTTT	CASSKDRAQGSPLHF
.	.	TRBV5-4	TRBJ1-2	TGTGCCAGCAGCTTGGGGGGACAAGTTAACTATGGCTACACCTTC	CASSLGGQVNYGYTF
.	.	TRBV3-1/TRBV3-2	TRBJ1-5	TGTGCCAGCAGCCAAGATATCGGGGAGGGTCTACAGCCCCAGCATTTT	CASSQDIGEGLQPQHF
few	TRBD1	TRBV5-6	TRBJ1-4	TGTGCCAGCAGCAATACAGGGGGCTCTAATGAAAAACTGTTTTTT	CASSNTGGSNEKLFF
.	TRBD1	TRBV28	TRBJ1-2	TGTGCCAGCAGCCCCGACGGACAGGGGGTGAGGGGCTACACCTTC	CASSPDGQGVRGYTF
.	.	TRBV11-2	TRBJ1-1	TGTGCCAGCAGCTTAGAAGGGGCCACTGAAGCTTTCTTT	CASSLEGATEAFF
.	TRBD2	TRBV6-5	TRBJ2-3	TGTGCCAGCAGTTCCTCGGGGGGGCCTGGTGATACGCAGTATTTT	CASSSSGGPGDTQYF
.	TRBD2	TRBV27	TRBJ2-3	TGTGCCAGCAGTCCGACTAGCGGGAGGGTCTGGGATACGCAGTATTTT	CASSPTSGRVWDTQYF
once	TRBD1	TRBV27	TRBJ1-1	TGTGCCAGCTATCCCACAGGGGCCGCGAACACTGAAGCTTTCTTT	CASYPTGAANTEAFF
.	.	TRBV11-3	TRBJ1-1	TGTGCCAGCAGCTTAGGTCCCAGTAACACTGAAGCTTTCTTT	CASSLGPSNTEAFF
.	.	TRBV12-3/TRBV12-4	TRBJ1-1	TGTGCCAGCAGTTTGAACCCAGAAGCTGAAGCTTTCTTT	CASSLNPEAEAFF
.	TRBD1	TRBV29-1	TRBJ1-1	TGCAGCGTTGTCCCCCGGGACAGTTTCACTGAAGCTTTCTTT	CSVVPRDSFTEAFF
few	.	TRBV20-1	TRBJ1-1	TGCAGTGCTAAGCCTCATGGAGCTTTCTTT	CSAKPHGAFF
.	.	TRBV6-4	TRBJ1-6	TGTGCCAGCAGTGTCGAAGGGGGAAATTCACCCCTCCACTTT	CASSVEGGNSPLHF
few	.	TRBV6-1	TRBJ2-7	TGTGCCAGCAGCGGACTCCCGTGGGACGAGCAGTACTTC	CASSGLPWDEQYF
many	TRBD1	TRBV6-4	TRBJ1-1	TGTGCCAGCAGAGGCCGGGACAGGGGAGTCGCTTTCTTT	CASRGRDRGVAFF
once	TRBD1	TRBV19	TRBJ1-1	TGTGCCAGTAGTGAGCGGACAGGATCGCCCCCCACTGAAGCTTTCTTT	CASSERTGSPPTEAFF
.	.	TRBV19	TRBJ1-1	TGTGCCAGTAGTACCGGAACAGGGTTTACTGAAGCTTTCTTT	CASSTGTGFTEAFF
.	.	TRBV27	TRBJ2-7	TGTGCCAGCAGTTTGTCAGGGGTCCACGAGCAGTACTTC	CASSLSGVHEQYF
.	TRBD1	TRBV9	TRBJ2-5	TGTGCCAGCAGCGCCACCGGGACAGGCACCTTGGGTTGGACCCAGTACTTC	CASSATGTGTLGWTQYF
.	.	TRBV27	TRBJ2-7	TGTGCCAGCAAGCGACCCTACCGGGACAATGGATACGAGCAGTACTTC	CASKRPYRDNGYEQYF
.	.	TRBV14	TRBJ1-3	TGTGCCAGCAGCCAAGTCCGGGGAACTGGAAACACCATATATTTT	CASSQVRGTGNTIYF
once	.	TRBV28	TRBJ1-1	TGTGCCAGCAGTTTAGGCCCGGGCAGGGTCAACGCTGAAGCTTTCTTT	CASSLGPGRVNAEAFF
.	.	TRBV5-6	TRBJ1-2	TGTGCCAGCAGCTTGGGGGCAGCCACGAATGGCTACACCTTC	CASSLGAATNGYTF
.	.	TRBV5-1	TRBJ1-2	TGCGCCAGCAGCCCGGCAGGGGATCATTATGGCTACACCTTC	CASSPAGDHYGYTF
.	TRBD1	TRBV7-9	TRBJ1-2	TGTGCCAGCAGCTACGGGACAGGTCCTGGCTACACCTTC	CASSYGTGPGYTF
.	TRBD2	TRBV10-2	TRBJ2-3	TGCGCCAGCAGCGTATTTCTAGCGGGAAGCACAGATACGCAGTATTTT	CASSVFLAGSTDTQYF
few	TRBD1	TRBV6-5	TRBJ1-6	TGTGCCGGCGGGACAGTAGATAATTCACCCCTCCACTTT	CAGGTVDNSPLHF
once	.	TRBV5-6	TRBJ2-2	TGTGCCAGCAGCTGGGGAGCGAATCTCGGGGAGCTGTTTTTT	CASSWGANLGELFF
.	TRBD1	TRBV20-1	TRBJ1-1	TGCAGTGCTAGTGAAGACAGGGTGAGCACTGAAGCTTTCTTT	CSASEDRVSTEAFF
.	.	TRBV28	TRBJ1-3	TGTGCCAGCAGTTTAGGGGCACACCGCTCTGGAAACACCATATATTTT	CASSLGAHRSGNTIYF
.	TRBD2	TRBV18	TRBJ2-5	TGTGCCAGCTCACCACCGGCGGGGGGGTCGCAAGAGACCCAGTACTTC	CASSPPAGGSQETQYF
.	.	TRBV6-5	TRBJ1-3	TGTGCCAGCAGCCGACAGATCTCTGGAAACACCATATATTTT	CASSRQISGNTIYF
.	.	TRBV7-8	TRBJ1-5	TGTGCCAGCAGCCCCACCAGGGTTTCCCAGCCCCAGCATTTT	CASSPTRVSQPQHF
.	.	TRBV3-1/TRBV3-2	TRBJ1-2	TGTGCCAGCAGCCCAGGACGGGGGGTCGATGGCTACACCTTC	CASSPGRGVDGYTF
.	.	TRBV19	TRBJ1-2	TGTGCCAGTTCGTCAGGGAACTATGGCTACACCTTC	CASSSGNYGYTF
.	TRBD1	TRBV3-1/TRBV3-2	TRBJ2-5	TGTGCCAGCAGCCAAACAACAGGGGAGGAGACCCAGTACTTC	CASSQTTGEETQYF
once	.	TRBV5-6	TRBJ1-6	TGTGCCAGCAGCTTGGGACCAGGCGGGAATTCACCCCTCCACTTT	CASSLGPGGNSPLHF
.	TRBD1	TRBV5-1	TRBJ1-1	TGCGCCAGCAGCCTCGGACAGGGGACCACTGAAGCTTTCTTT	CASSLGQGTTEAFF
.	.	TRBV28	TRBJ2-1	TGTGCCAGCAGTCAGCCAGGGCGGTTTCATTATGAGCAGTTCTTC	CASSQPGRFHYEQFF